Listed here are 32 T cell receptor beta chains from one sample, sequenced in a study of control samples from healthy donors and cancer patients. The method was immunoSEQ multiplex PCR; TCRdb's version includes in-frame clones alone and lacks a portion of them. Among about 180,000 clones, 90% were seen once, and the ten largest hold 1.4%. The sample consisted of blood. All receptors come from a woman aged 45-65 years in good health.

The CDR3 DNA reads TGTGCCAGCAGCTTAGACCCCCAGGGAACGCAGTATTTT. This gives the protein CASSLDPQGTQYF. This rearrangement joins TRBV11-2 to TRBJ2-3, with D perhaps TRBD1 (5 bases). Per germline, CDR1 SGHAT and CDR2 FQNNGV. Trimming shortened V by 0 bases and J by 9 bases, and 10 bases separated the two germline ends. The CDR3 runs 13 residues.

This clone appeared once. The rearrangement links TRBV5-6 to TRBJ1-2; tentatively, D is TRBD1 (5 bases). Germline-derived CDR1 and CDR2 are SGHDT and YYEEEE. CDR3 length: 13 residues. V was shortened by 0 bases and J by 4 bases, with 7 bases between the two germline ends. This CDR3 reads CASSLGQPYGYTF. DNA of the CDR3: TGTGCCAGCAGCTTGGGACAGCCCTATGGCTACACCTTC.

The CDR3 region has the DNA TGCGCCAGCAGCGACCCGACAGCTGAAAAACTGTTTTTT. Translating gives CASSDPTAEKLFF. V gene TRBV5-1 combines with J gene TRBJ1-4; a possible D gene is TRBD1 (5 bases). The CDR3 is 13 residues long. In germline, CDR1 is SGHRS, CDR2 YFSETQ. Trimming took off 4 bases at V and 7 bases at J, with 11 bases between the two ends.

In DNA, the CDR3 is TGTGCTAGTGGTTTTGGAGGGGGCGGAAACACCATATATTTT. Translated: CASGFGGGGNTIYF. This chain links TRBV12-5 with TRBJ1-3; TRBD1 matches at 7 bases. CDR1 is LGHNT, CDR2 FRNRAP, per germline. Germline trimming cut 3 bases from V and 4 bases from J; bases unmatched to any gene: 3. The CDR3 length is 14 residues.

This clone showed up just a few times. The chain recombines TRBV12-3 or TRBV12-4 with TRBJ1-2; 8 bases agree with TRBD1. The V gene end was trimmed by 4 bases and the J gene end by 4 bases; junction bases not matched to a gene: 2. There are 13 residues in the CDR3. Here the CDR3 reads CASSYGQGYGYTF. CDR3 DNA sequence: TGTGCCAGCAGTTACGGACAGGGCTATGGCTACACCTTC.

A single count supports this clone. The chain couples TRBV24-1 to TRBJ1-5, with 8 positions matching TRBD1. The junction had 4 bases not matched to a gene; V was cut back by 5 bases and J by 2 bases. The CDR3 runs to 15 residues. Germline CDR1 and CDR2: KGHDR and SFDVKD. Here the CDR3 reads CATSAGQAGNQPQHF. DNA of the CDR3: TGTGCCACCAGTGCGGGACAGGCCGGCAATCAGCCCCAGCATTTT.

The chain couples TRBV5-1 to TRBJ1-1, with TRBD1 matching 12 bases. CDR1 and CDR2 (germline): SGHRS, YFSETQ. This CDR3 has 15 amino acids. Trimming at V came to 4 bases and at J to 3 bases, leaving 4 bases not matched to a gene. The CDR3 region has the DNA TGCGCCAGCAGCACGGGACAGGGGGCCTACACTGAAGCTTTCTTT. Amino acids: CASSTGQGAYTEAFF.

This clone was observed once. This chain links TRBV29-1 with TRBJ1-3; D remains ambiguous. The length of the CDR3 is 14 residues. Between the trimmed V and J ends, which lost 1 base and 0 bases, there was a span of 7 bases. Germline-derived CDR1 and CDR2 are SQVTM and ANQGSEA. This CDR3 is CSVEGRLSGNTIYF. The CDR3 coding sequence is TGCAGCGTTGAAGGCAGACTCTCTGGAAACACCATATATTTT.

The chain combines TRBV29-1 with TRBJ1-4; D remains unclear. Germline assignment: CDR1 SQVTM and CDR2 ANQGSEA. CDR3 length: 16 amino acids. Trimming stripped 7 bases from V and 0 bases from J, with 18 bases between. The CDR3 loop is CSAKFWGGATNEKLFF. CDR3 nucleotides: TGCAGCGCCAAATTCTGGGGAGGAGCAACTAATGAAAAACTGTTTTTT.

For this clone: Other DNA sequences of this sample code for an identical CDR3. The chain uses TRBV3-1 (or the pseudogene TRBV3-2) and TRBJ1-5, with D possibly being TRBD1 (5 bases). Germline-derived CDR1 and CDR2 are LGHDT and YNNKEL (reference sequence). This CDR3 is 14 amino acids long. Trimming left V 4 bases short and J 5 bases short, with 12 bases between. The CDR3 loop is CASSRGVGDQPQHF. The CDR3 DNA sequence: TGTGCCAGCAGCCGGGGGGTAGGAGATCAGCCCCAGCATTTT.

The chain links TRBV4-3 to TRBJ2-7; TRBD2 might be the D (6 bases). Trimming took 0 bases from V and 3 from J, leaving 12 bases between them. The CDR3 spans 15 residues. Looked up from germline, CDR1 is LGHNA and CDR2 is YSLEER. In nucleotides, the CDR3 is TGCGCCAGCAGCCAAGACCGGGACTCCGGCTACGAGCAGTACTTC. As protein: CASSQDRDSGYEQYF.

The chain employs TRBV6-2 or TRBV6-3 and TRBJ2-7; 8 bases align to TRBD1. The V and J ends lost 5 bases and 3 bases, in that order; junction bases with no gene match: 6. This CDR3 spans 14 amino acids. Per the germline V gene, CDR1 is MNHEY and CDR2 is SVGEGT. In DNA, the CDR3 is TGTGCCAGCAGTAACGGACAGGGAGGCTACGAGCAGTACTTC. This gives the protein CASSNGQGGYEQYF.

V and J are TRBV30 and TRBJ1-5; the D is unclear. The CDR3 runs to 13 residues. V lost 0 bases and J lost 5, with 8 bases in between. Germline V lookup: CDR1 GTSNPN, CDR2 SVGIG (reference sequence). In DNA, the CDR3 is TGTGCCTGGAGTGTACACCGAGATCAGCCCCAGCATTTT. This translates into CAWSVHRDQPQHF.

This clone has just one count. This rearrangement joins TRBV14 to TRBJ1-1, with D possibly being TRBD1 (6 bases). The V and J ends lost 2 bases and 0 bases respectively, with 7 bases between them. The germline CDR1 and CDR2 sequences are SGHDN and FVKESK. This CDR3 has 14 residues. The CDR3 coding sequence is TGTGCCAGCAGCCAACAGGGGATGAACACTGAAGCTTTCTTT. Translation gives CASSQQGMNTEAFF.

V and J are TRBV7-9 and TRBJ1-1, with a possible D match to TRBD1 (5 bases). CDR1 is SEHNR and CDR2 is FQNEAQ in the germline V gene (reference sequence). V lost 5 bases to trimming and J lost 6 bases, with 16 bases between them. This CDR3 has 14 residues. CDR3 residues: CASSPQIQGPEAFF. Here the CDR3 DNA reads TGTGCCAGCAGCCCACAAATTCAGGGACCTGAAGCTTTCTTT.

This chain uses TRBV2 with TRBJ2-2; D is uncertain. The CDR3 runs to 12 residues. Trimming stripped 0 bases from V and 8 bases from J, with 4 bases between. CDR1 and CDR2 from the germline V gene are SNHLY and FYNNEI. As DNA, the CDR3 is TGTGCCAGCAGTGAAGCCCCAGGGGAGCTGTTTTTT. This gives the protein CASSEAPGELFF.

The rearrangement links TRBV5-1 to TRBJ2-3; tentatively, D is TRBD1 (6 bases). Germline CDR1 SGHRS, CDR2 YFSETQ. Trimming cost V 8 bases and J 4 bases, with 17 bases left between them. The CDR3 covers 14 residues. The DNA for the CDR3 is TGCGCCAGTCTCCGGGACACCTTATCAGATACGCAGTATTTT. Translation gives CASLRDTLSDTQYF.

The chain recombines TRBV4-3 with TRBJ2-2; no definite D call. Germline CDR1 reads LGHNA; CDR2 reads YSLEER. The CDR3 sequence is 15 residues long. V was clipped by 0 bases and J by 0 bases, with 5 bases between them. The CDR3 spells CASSQDWANTGELFF. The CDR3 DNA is TGCGCCAGCAGCCAAGACTGGGCGAACACCGGGGAGCTGTTTTTT.

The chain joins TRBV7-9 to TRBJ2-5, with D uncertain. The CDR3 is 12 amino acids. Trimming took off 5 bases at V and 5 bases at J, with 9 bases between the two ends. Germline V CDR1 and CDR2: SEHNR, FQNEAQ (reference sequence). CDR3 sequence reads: CASSPVGETQYF. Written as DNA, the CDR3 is TGTGCCAGCAGCCCAGTGGGGGAGACCCAGTACTTC.

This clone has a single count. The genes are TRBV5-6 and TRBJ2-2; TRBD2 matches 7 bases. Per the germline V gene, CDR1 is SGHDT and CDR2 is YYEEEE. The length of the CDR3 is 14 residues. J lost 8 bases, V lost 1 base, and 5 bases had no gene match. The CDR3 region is CASSLSASGGELFF. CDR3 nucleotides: TGTGCCAGCAGCTTGTCGGCTAGCGGTGGGGAGCTGTTTTTT. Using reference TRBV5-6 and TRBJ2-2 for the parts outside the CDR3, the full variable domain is DAGVTQSPTHLIKTRGQQVTLRCSPKSGHDTVSWYQQALGQGPQFIFQYYEEEERQRGNFPDRFSGHQFPNYSSELNVNALLLGDSALYLCASSLSASGGELFFGEGSRLTVL.

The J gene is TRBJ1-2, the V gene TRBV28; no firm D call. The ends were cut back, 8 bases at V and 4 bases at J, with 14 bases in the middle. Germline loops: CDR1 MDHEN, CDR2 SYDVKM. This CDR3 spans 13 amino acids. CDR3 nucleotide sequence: TGTGCCAGCGGAACGGCAGCTATCTATGGCTACACCTTC. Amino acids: CASGTAAIYGYTF.

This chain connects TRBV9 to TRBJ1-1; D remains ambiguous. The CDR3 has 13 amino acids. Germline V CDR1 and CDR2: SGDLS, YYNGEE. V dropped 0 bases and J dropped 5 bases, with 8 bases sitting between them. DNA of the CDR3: TGTGCCAGCAGCGTAGAGGCTGGGACTGAAGCTTTCTTT. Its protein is CASSVEAGTEAFF. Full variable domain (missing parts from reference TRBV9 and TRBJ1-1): DSGVTQTPKHLITATGQRVTLRCSPRSGDLSVYWYQQSLDQGLQFLIQYYNGEERAKGNILERFSAQQFPDLHSELNLSSLELGDSALYFCASSVEAGTEAFFGQGTRLTVV.

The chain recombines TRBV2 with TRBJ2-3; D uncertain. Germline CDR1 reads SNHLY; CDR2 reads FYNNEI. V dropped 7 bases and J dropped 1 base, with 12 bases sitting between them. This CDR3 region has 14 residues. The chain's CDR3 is CASTPVARTDTQYF. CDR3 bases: TGTGCCAGCACGCCTGTGGCTCGCACAGATACGCAGTATTTT.

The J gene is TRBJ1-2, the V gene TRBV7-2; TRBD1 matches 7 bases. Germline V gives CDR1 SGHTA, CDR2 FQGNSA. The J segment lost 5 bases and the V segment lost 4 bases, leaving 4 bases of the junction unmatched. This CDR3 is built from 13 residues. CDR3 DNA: TGTGCCAGCAGCTATGAACAGGGGTATGGCTACACCTTC. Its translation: CASSYEQGYGYTF.

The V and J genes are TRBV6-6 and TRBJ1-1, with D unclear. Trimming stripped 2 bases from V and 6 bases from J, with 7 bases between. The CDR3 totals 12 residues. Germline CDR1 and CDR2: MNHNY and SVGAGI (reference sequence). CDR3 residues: CASSYGRAEAFF. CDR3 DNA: TGTGCCAGCAGTTACGGGAGGGCTGAAGCTTTCTTT.

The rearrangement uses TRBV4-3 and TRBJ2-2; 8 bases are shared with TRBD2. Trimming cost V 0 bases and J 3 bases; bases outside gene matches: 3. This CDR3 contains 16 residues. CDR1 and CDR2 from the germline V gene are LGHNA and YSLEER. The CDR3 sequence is CASSQDPGRDTGELFF. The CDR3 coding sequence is TGCGCCAGCAGCCAAGACCCCGGGAGGGACACCGGGGAGCTGTTTTTT.

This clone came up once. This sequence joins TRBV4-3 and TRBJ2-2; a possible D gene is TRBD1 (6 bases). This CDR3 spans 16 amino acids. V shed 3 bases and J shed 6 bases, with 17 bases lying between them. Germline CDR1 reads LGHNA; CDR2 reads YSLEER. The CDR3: CASSHNQGTVAGELFF. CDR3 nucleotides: TGCGCCAGCAGCCATAATCAGGGGACGGTGGCCGGGGAGCTGTTTTTT.

This chain's CDR3 is CASSPDGTSVFTGELFF. CDR3 nucleotide sequence: TGTGCCAGCAGCCCGGACGGGACTAGCGTGTTCACCGGGGAGCTGTTTTTT. The V and J genes are TRBV7-8 and TRBJ2-2; the match to TRBD2 covers 10 bases. V lost 5 bases, J lost 4 bases, and 10 bases stayed unmatched. CDR1 SGHVS and CDR2 FQNEAQ come from the germline V gene. This CDR3 contains 17 residues.

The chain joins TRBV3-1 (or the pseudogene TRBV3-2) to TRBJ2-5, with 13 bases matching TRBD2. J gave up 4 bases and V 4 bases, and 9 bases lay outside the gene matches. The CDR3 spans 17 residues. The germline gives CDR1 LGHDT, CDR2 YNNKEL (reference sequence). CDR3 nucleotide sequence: TGTGCCAGCAGCCGGACTAGCGGGAGTCCGTTTGTAGAGACCCAGTACTTC. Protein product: CASSRTSGSPFVETQYF.

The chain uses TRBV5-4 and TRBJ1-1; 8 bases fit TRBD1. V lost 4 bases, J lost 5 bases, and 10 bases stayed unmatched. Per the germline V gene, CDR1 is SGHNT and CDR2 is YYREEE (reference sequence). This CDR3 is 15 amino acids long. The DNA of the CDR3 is TGTGCCAGCAGCCGTTCAGGGGGCACGGGGACTGAAGCTTTCTTT. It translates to CASSRSGGTGTEAFF.

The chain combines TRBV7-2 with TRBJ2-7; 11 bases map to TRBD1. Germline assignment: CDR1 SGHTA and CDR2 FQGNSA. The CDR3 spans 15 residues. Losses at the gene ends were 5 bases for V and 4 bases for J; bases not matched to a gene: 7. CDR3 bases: TGTGCCAGCAGCATAGGACAGGGGGCAATATACGAGCAGTACTTC. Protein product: CASSIGQGAIYEQYF. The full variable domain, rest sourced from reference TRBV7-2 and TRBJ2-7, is GAGVSQSPSNKVTEKGKDVELRCDPISGHTALYWYRQSLGQGLEFLIYFQGNSAPDKSGLPSDRFSAERTGGSVSTLTIQRTQQEDSAVYLCASSIGQGAIYEQYFGPGTRLTVT.

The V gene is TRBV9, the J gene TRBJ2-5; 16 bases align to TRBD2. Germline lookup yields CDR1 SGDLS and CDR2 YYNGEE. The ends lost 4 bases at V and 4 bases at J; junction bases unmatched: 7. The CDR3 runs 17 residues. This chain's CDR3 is CASSWGLAGGSSETQYF. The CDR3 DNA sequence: TGTGCCAGCAGCTGGGGACTAGCGGGGGGGAGTTCAGAGACCCAGTACTTC.